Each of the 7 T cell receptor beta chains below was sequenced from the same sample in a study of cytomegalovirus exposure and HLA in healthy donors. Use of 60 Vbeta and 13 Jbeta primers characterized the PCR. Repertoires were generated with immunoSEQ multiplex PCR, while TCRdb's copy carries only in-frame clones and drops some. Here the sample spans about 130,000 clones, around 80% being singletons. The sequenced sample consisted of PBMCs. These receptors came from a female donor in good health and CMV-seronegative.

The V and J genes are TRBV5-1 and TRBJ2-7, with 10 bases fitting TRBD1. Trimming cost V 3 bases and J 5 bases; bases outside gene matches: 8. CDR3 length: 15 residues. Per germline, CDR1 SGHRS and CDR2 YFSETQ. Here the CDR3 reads CASSYEGQGFHEQYF. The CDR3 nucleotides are TGCGCCAGCAGCTACGAGGGACAGGGGTTCCACGAGCAGTACTTC.

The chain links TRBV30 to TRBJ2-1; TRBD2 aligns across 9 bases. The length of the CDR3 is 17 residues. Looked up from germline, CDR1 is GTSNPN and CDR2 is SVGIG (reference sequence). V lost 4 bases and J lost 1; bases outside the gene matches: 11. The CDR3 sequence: CAWTMAGGVISYNEQFF. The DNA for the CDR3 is TGTGCCTGGACGATGGCGGGGGGGGTTATTTCCTACAATGAGCAGTTCTTC.

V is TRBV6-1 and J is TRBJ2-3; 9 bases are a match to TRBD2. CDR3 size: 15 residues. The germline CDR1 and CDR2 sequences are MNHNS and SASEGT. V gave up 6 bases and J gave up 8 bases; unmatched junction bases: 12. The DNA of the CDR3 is TGTGCCAGCAGATTAGCGGGGGCGAGGGTGGGTACGCAGTATTTT. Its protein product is CASRLAGARVGTQYF.

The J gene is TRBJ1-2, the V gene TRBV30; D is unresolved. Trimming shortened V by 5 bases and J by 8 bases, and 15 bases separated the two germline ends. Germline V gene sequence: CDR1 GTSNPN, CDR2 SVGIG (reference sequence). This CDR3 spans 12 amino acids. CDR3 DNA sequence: TGTGCCTGGCAGGCGGGTAGTCTGGGCTACACCTTC. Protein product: CAWQAGSLGYTF.

The CDR3 sequence: CASRLQATGNTIYF. DNA for the CDR3: TGTGCCAGCAGGCTCCAGGCAACTGGAAACACCATATATTTT. This chain joins TRBV6-1 and TRBJ1-3; D gene uncertain. The germline V gene has CDR1 MNHNS and CDR2 SASEGT. This CDR3 spans 14 amino acids. Trimming cost V 6 bases and J 2 bases, with 11 bases left between them.

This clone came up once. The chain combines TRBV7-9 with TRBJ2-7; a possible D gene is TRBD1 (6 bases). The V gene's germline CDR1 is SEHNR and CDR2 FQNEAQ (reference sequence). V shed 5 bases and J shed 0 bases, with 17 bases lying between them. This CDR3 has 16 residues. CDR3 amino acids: CASSTEQGGSSYEQYF. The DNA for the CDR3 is TGTGCCAGCAGCACAGAACAGGGTGGGAGCTCCTACGAGCAGTACTTC.

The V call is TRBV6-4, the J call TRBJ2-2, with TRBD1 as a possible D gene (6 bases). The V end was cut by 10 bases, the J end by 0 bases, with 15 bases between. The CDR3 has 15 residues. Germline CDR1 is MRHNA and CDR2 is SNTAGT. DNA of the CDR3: TGTGCCACCTTCAGGGGACACCCGAACACCGGGGAGCTGTTTTTT. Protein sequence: CATFRGHPNTGELFF.